The rows below give T cell receptor beta chains drawn from one sample of a study of blood T cell repertoires in COVID-19. Libraries were prepared by immunoSEQ multiplex PCR; TCRdb keeps only in-frame clonotypes and omits some of them. This sample carries roughly 200,000 clones, around nine tenths of them seen once, and the ten largest clones take roughly 6.2%. Sequencing was done on a sample of peripheral blood. All receptors come from a man in his sixties who had recovered from COVID-19. Each CDR3 is given with its conserved first and last residue. The D gene is left open where the match is weak. For some rows the clone size is stated as once, few or many, or as a class when expanded; others skip it.

V gene,D gene,J gene,clone size,CDR3 protein,CDR3 DNA
TRBV24-1,-,TRBJ2-1,-,CATSGGHYNEQFF,TGTGCCACCAGTGGAGGCCATTACAATGAGCAGTTCTTC
TRBV29-1,TRBD1,TRBJ1-1,-,CSGGQGALNTEAFF,TGCAGCGGGGGACAGGGGGCTTTGAACACTGAAGCTTTCTTT
TRBV3-1/TRBV3-2,-,TRBJ2-6,-,CASSLEGAASGANVLTF,TGTGCCAGCAGCCTAGAAGGGGCCGCCTCTGGGGCCAACGTCCTGACTTTC
TRBV19,TRBD1,TRBJ1-2,-,CASHRTGFVDGYTF,TGTGCCAGCCACCGGACAGGATTTGTGGATGGCTACACCTTC
TRBV13,-,TRBJ2-1,-,CASSQQGGGLIGYNEQFF,TGTGCCAGCAGCCAACAGGGGGGGGGCCTAATAGGCTACAATGAGCAGTTCTTC
TRBV10-3,-,TRBJ2-5,-,CAIDEAGARETQYF,TGTGCCATCGACGAGGCAGGGGCTCGGGAGACCCAGTACTTC
TRBV28,TRBD1,TRBJ2-7,-,CASSSGQGYEQYF,TGTGCCAGCAGTTCCGGACAGGGGTACGAGCAGTACTTC
TRBV30,-,TRBJ2-3,-,CAWGFGVLETDTQYF,TGTGCCTGGGGGTTCGGGGTACTAGAAACAGATACGCAGTATTTT
TRBV6-2/TRBV6-3,-,TRBJ2-5,-,CASSYSGRQETQYF,TGTGCCAGCAGTTACTCTGGTCGGCAAGAGACCCAGTACTTC
TRBV19,-,TRBJ1-1,-,CASNPRRNTEAFF,TGTGCCAGTAATCCCCGGAGAAACACTGAAGCTTTCTTT
TRBV12-3/TRBV12-4,-,TRBJ1-1,-,CASSFYTEAFF,TGTGCCAGCAGTTTCTATACTGAAGCTTTCTTT
TRBV7-9,-,TRBJ2-7,-,CASSPKGHLYEQYF,TGTGCCAGCAGCCCTAAGGGACACCTTTACGAGCAGTACTTC
TRBV20-1,-,TRBJ1-2,-,CSASSGYGYTF,TGCAGTGCTAGTTCGGGCTATGGCTACACCTTC
TRBV7-2,-,TRBJ2-5,-,CASSPLAQETQYF,TGTGCCAGCAGCCCCCTAGCCCAAGAGACCCAGTACTTC
TRBV7-3,-,TRBJ2-2,once,CASSQGGTGELFF,TGTGCCAGCAGTCAGGGGGGCACCGGGGAGCTGTTTTTT
TRBV18,TRBD2,TRBJ2-7,-,CASSPGEGDEQYF,TGTGCCAGCTCACCAGGGGAGGGCGACGAGCAGTACTTC
TRBV10-3,TRBD1,TRBJ1-2,-,CAISRQGDYGYTF,TGTGCCATCAGTCGACAGGGTGACTATGGCTACACCTTC
TRBV5-4,-,TRBJ2-5,-,CASSQASGYEGETQYF,TGTGCCAGCAGCCAGGCGAGCGGTTACGAGGGAGAGACCCAGTACTTC
TRBV18,TRBD1,TRBJ1-2,-,CASSPRDRSNYGYTF,TGTGCCAGCTCACCACGGGACAGATCTAACTATGGCTACACCTTC
TRBV10-2,TRBD2,TRBJ2-1,-,CASDLGTSGYNEQFF,TGCGCCAGCGACCTCGGGACTAGCGGATACAATGAGCAGTTCTTC
TRBV27,TRBD2,TRBJ2-7,-,CAMSGGRPHEQYF,TGTGCCATGAGCGGGGGGCGCCCCCACGAGCAGTACTTC
TRBV6-1,TRBD2,TRBJ2-1,-,CASSAPRLAGPNEQFF,TGTGCCAGCAGTGCGCCCCGACTAGCGGGGCCGAATGAGCAGTTCTTC
TRBV30,-,TRBJ1-3,-,CAWSRGTAGNTIYF,TGTGCCTGGAGTCGGGGAACTGCTGGAAACACCATATATTTT
TRBV7-8,-,TRBJ1-1,-,CASSRGGLNTEAFF,TGTGCCAGCAGCCGGGGGGGTCTGAACACTGAAGCTTTCTTT
TRBV15,-,TRBJ2-1,-,CATSREGGGPYNEQFF,TGTGCCACCAGCAGAGAAGGGGGGGGCCCATACAATGAGCAGTTCTTC
TRBV18,-,TRBJ1-1,once,CASSPAGIVDTEAFF,TGTGCCAGCTCCCCCGCGGGGATTGTGGACACTGAAGCTTTCTTT
TRBV5-1,TRBD2,TRBJ2-3,-,CASSLLAGATDTQYF,TGCGCCAGCAGCTTGTTAGCGGGAGCTACAGATACGCAGTATTTT
TRBV7-8,-,TRBJ2-5,-,CASSARRGRETQYF,TGTGCCAGCAGCGCTAGACGAGGCCGGGAGACCCAGTACTTC
TRBV11-3,-,TRBJ2-5,-,CASSLGGEETQYF,TGTGCCAGCAGCTTAGGGGGCGAAGAGACCCAGTACTTC
TRBV9,-,TRBJ1-6,-,CASSVAISGLGSPLHF,TGTGCCAGCAGCGTAGCAATCTCTGGACTGGGATCACCCCTCCACTTT
TRBV7-2,-,TRBJ2-7,-,CASRPGGSSYEQYF,TGTGCCAGTAGACCCGGGGGAAGCTCCTACGAGCAGTACTTC
TRBV3-1/TRBV3-2,-,TRBJ1-4,-,CASSPGQGRGEKLFF,TGTGCCAGCAGCCCCGGCCAAGGGAGGGGTGAAAAACTGTTTTTT
TRBV28,-,TRBJ2-7,-,CATHASRGYYEQYF,TGTGCCACCCACGCGAGCAGGGGATATTACGAGCAGTACTTC
TRBV5-1,TRBD1,TRBJ2-1,-,CASSRDRGPRDGQFF,TGCGCCAGCAGCCGCGACAGGGGACCCCGTGACGGGCAGTTCTTC
TRBV9,-,TRBJ2-1,-,CASSVSGPSSYNEQFF,TGTGCCAGCAGCGTCAGCGGGCCCAGCTCCTACAATGAGCAGTTCTTC
TRBV6-5,-,TRBJ2-5,-,CASSYSGGRRETQYF,TGTGCCAGCAGTTACTCGGGGGGGCGCCGAGAGACCCAGTACTTC
TRBV6-5,-,TRBJ1-2,-,CASSTRQVNYGYTF,TGTGCCAGCAGTACCCGACAGGTTAACTATGGCTACACCTTC
TRBV7-2,TRBD1,TRBJ1-1,-,CASSAHFGQGAGEAFF,TGTGCCAGCAGCGCACACTTCGGACAGGGGGCCGGTGAAGCTTTCTTT
TRBV19,TRBD1,TRBJ1-1,-,CASSSRQGTEAFF,TGTGCCAGTAGTAGCCGACAGGGGACTGAAGCTTTCTTT
TRBV24-1,TRBD1,TRBJ2-7,-,CAPYRGEQYF,TGTGCCCCGTACAGGGGTGAGCAGTACTTC
TRBV6-2/TRBV6-3,TRBD1,TRBJ1-5,-,CASSSLQGSPQHF,TGTGCCAGCAGTTCTTTACAGGGGAGCCCCCAGCATTTT
TRBV2,TRBD2,TRBJ2-7,-,CASGTSGSYEQYF,TGTGCCAGCGGGACTAGCGGGAGCTACGAGCAGTACTTC
TRBV24-1,TRBD1,TRBJ1-2,-,CATSDPGTAMGHTF,TGTGCCACCAGTGATCCAGGGACAGCGATGGGGCACACCTTC
TRBV6-5,TRBD1,TRBJ1-2,-,CASLGQTYGYTF,TGTGCCAGCCTGGGACAGACCTATGGCTACACCTTC
TRBV6-5,-,TRBJ1-2,-,CATKHYGYTF,TGTGCCACTAAGCACTATGGCTACACCTTC
TRBV27,-,TRBJ1-1,-,CASSTIRGPNTEAFF,TGTGCCAGCAGTACTATCCGGGGTCCGAACACTGAAGCTTTCTTT
TRBV5-5,-,TRBJ1-5,-,CASSSDNQGPQHF,TGTGCCAGCAGCTCAGACAACCAGGGGCCCCAGCATTTT
TRBV2,-,TRBJ1-1,-,CASSRDGGAMTEAFF,TGTGCCAGCAGTCGGGATGGGGGGGCGATGACTGAAGCTTTCTTT
TRBV29-1,TRBD1,TRBJ1-2,-,CSVEDRVRGYTF,TGCAGCGTGGAGGACAGGGTCCGTGGCTACACCTTC
TRBV4-3,-,TRBJ2-5,-,CASSQEEVRGKETQYF,TGCGCCAGCAGCCAAGAAGAAGTACGGGGTAAAGAGACCCAGTACTTC
TRBV7-9,TRBD1,TRBJ1-2,-,CASSTLTGEDGYTF,TGTGCCAGCAGCACCTTGACAGGGGAGGATGGCTACACCTTC
TRBV4-1,-,TRBJ2-7,once,CASSQEAGGSYEQYF,TGCGCCAGCAGCCAAGAAGCCGGAGGATCCTACGAGCAGTACTTC
TRBV19,TRBD1,TRBJ2-1,-,CASSSTGGRNNEQFF,TGTGCCAGTAGTTCCACAGGGGGCCGAAACAATGAGCAGTTCTTC